Given below is one T cell receptor (beta chain) in context. J was trimmed by 4 bases and V by 0 bases; bases with no gene match: 4. Germline V gene sequence: CDR1 LGHNA, CDR2 YSLEER. CDR3 length: 16 residues. These data are taken from a study of blood T cell repertoires in COVID-19. Profiled with immunoSEQ multiplex PCR; TCRdb holds only in-frame clones, not every one. The sample gives roughly 300,000 clones, 89% of which show up once; around 6% is in the top ten. Sequenced material: peripheral blood. The clonotype comes from a young man who had recovered from COVID-19. The rearrangement uses TRBV4-3 and TRBJ2-1, with 9 bases matching TRBD2. The CDR3 DNA sequence: TGCGCCAGCAGCCAAGATGTAGCGGGAGAGTACAATGAGCAGTTCTTC. Encoded protein: CASSQDVAGEYNEQFF.